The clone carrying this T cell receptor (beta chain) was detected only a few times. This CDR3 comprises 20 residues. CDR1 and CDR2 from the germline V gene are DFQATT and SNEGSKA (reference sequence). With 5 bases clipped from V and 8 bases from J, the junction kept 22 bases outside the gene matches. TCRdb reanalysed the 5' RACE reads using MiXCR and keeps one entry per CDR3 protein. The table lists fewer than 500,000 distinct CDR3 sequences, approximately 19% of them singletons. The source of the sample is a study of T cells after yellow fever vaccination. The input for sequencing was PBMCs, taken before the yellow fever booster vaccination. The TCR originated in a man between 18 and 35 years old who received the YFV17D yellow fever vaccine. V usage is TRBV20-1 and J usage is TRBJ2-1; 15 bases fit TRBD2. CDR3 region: CSAHIPGTSGGPGSFYEQFF. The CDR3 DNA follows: TGCAGTGCTCATATCCCCGGGACTAGCGGGGGGCCGGGCAGCTTTTATGAGCAGTTCTTC.